Following are 11 T cell receptor beta chains from one sample sequenced in a study of shared clonotypes between healthy human individuals. Profiling relied on immunoSEQ multiplex PCR, and the TCRdb table lists in-frame clones only, not all of them. The sample has 2 million to 2.5 million clones, 85% to 95% seen once. Material for sequencing was naive CD4+ T cells from PBMCs. Documented subset: CD45RA+ positively selected. Source of these receptors: a man aged 18 to 30 in good health. Some clones in this sample may be carry-over from other donors' samples.

Comments on this clone: This same CDR3 is encoded by further DNA sequences in the sample. V usage is TRBV7-9 and J usage is TRBJ1-3; D may be TRBD1 (6 bases). This CDR3 has 15 amino acids. The germline V gene encodes CDR1 SEHNR and CDR2 FQNEAQ (reference sequence). Deletions cut 1 base from V and 4 bases from J, with 11 bases between. CDR3 sequence reads: CASSLVPGAGNTIYF. The CDR3 nucleotides read TGTGCCAGCAGCTTAGTCCCAGGGGCAGGAAACACCATATATTTT.

A remark on this clone: In the same sample, other DNA sequences code for this CDR3. The V call is TRBV5-1, the J call TRBJ2-1; D possibly corresponds to TRBD1 (6 bases). CDR3 length equals 14 residues. V dropped 0 bases and J dropped 4 bases, with 8 bases sitting between them. The V gene's germline CDR1 is SGHRS and CDR2 YFSETQ. CDR3: CASSLAGAYNEQFF. CDR3 nucleotides: TGCGCCAGCAGCTTGGCAGGGGCTTACAATGAGCAGTTCTTC.

The chain joins TRBV7-2 to TRBJ2-1, with D possibly TRBD1 on 6 matching bases. This CDR3 is 14 amino acids long. Per germline, CDR1 SGHTA and CDR2 FQGNSA. Trimming took 10 bases from V and 4 from J, leaving 17 bases between them. The CDR3 spells CATLQGFSYNEQFF. The CDR3 bases are TGTGCCACCCTACAGGGTTTTTCGTACAATGAGCAGTTCTTC.

For the CDR3, the DNA is TGTGCCAGCAGCTTAGTAGGGGGCGTGAACACTGAAGCTTTCTTT. Its protein product is CASSLVGGVNTEAFF. The chain is built from TRBV7-8 and TRBJ1-1; 7 positions match TRBD1. V lost 1 base and J lost 0; bases outside the gene matches: 2. The germline V gene has CDR1 SGHVS and CDR2 FQNEAQ. The CDR3 totals 15 residues.

As for this clone: The same CDR3 arises from other DNA sequences in this sample as well. The V call is TRBV5-1, the J call TRBJ2-3; 10 bases agree with TRBD2. Germline CDR1 SGHRS, CDR2 YFSETQ. The CDR3 runs 15 residues. The V segment lost 3 bases and the J segment 4 bases; nucleotides outside the gene matches: 5. The DNA for the CDR3 is TGCGCCAGCAGCTCGAGCGGGAGGGTAGCAGATACGCAGTATTTT. Translated, it gives CASSSSGRVADTQYF.

In this sample, this clone turned up once. This sequence joins TRBV19 and TRBJ2-7; TRBD1 is a possible D gene (6 bases). CDR1 is LNHDA, CDR2 SQIVND, per germline (reference sequence). The V end was cut by 9 bases, the J end by 7 bases, with 19 bases between. The CDR3 has 13 residues. In DNA, the CDR3 is TGTGCCAGGAAGCAACTTGGACAGCAAGAGCAGTACTTC. Residues: CARKQLGQQEQYF. Supplemented by reference TRBV19 and TRBJ2-7, the full variable domain reads DGGITQSPKYLFRKEGQNVTLSCEQNLNHDAMYWYRQDPGQGLRLIYYSQIVNDFQKGDIAEGYSVSREKKESFPLTVTSAQKNPTAFYLCARKQLGQQEQYFGPGTRLTVT.

V gene TRBV18 combines with J gene TRBJ1-2, with a tentative D call TRBD1 (5 bases). Per the germline V gene, CDR1 is KGHSH and CDR2 is LQKENI. Trimming took off 0 bases at V and 8 bases at J, with 16 bases between the two ends. The CDR3 contains 15 residues. For the CDR3, the DNA is TGTGCCAGCTCACCACCGGGGGGAACACGGAGCGGCTACACCTTC. As protein: CASSPPGGTRSGYTF.

This chain links TRBV27 with TRBJ2-1; a possible D gene is TRBD2 (5 bases). The germline gives CDR1 MNHEY, CDR2 SMNVEV (reference sequence). Trimming pared 8 bases from V and 9 bases from J, leaving 20 bases between. The CDR3 totals 14 residues. The CDR3 spells CASRIGVTRGEQFF. In DNA form, the CDR3 reads TGTGCCAGCCGTATCGGGGTCACCCGGGGTGAGCAGTTCTTC.

V usage is TRBV5-1 and J usage is TRBJ2-2, with D possibly being TRBD1 (6 bases). Trimming cost V 3 bases and J 2 bases, with 14 bases left between them. The CDR3 contains 16 residues. CDR1 and CDR2 (germline): SGHRS, YFSETQ. CDR3 in amino acids: CASSSSGQINTGELFF. The DNA of the CDR3 is TGCGCCAGCAGCTCCTCTGGACAGATTAACACCGGGGAGCTGTTTTTT.

This chain joins TRBV28 and TRBJ2-7, with 7 bases matching TRBD1. With V trimmed by 6 bases and J by 1 base, 9 bases remained unmatched. Per germline, CDR1 MDHEN and CDR2 SYDVKM. This CDR3 contains 15 residues. This CDR3 reads CASRQIPGQSYEQYF. In DNA form, the CDR3 reads TGTGCCAGCAGACAAATTCCGGGACAGTCCTACGAGCAGTACTTC.

The chain joins TRBV2 to TRBJ2-7; 16 positions agree with TRBD2. This CDR3 has 20 amino acids. Trimming took 6 bases from V and 0 from J; bases not matched to a gene: 14. Germline lookup yields CDR1 SNHLY and CDR2 FYNNEI. CDR3 DNA sequence: TGTGCCAGCAGAGGTCGACCGGGACTAGCGGGAGGGAGAAGCTCCTACGAGCAGTACTTC. This sequence encodes CASRGRPGLAGGRSSYEQYF.